Listed below are T cell receptor beta chains from one sample, sequenced in a study of shared clonotypes between healthy human individuals. The repertoire was sequenced with immunoSEQ multiplex PCR; TCRdb's copy has only in-frame clones and lacks some. Among roughly 2,000,000 clones listed, over 85% were seen once. The specimen sequenced was naive CD8+ T cells from PBMCs. These receptors were taken from a man between 18 and 35 years old in good health. Some clones in this sample may be carry-over from other donors' samples. Each CDR3 is given without its conserved first and last residue. The D gene is left open where the match is weak. Clone size is not always given. Where it is, it says once, few, many or a class for expanded clones.

D | size | J | V | CDR3
NA | once | TRBJ2-5 | TRBV6-6 | ASEVGPVEPKETQY
NA | once | TRBJ1-2 | TRBV10-2 | ASSDKNGYT
NA | NA | TRBJ1-1 | TRBV19 | ASISANTEAF
NA | once | TRBJ2-3 | TRBV7-8 | ASSSTASYTDTQY
NA | NA | TRBJ2-5 | TRBV4-1 | ASSQGGGETQY
NA | NA | TRBJ2-7 | TRBV5-5 | ASSWPGEDHEQY
NA | NA | TRBJ1-1 | TRBV28 | ASSFRGLNTEAF
NA | NA | TRBJ1-4 | TRBV18 | ASSKGQGSNEKLF
NA | NA | TRBJ1-5 | TRBV28 | ASSFGPPPQH
TRBD2 | NA | TRBJ2-1 | TRBV28 | ASSRGTSGYTRSYNEQF
TRBD1 | NA | TRBJ2-7 | TRBV19 | ASSHATGYRYEQY
NA | NA | TRBJ2-5 | TRBV27 | ASSLTGGLPRETQY
NA | NA | TRBJ2-1 | TRBV7-9 | APSTMGNEQF
NA | few | TRBJ1-1 | TRBV9 | ASSVEANTEAF
NA | NA | TRBJ2-1 | TRBV29-1 | SVDLAGHAYNEQF